The present TCR beta chain was sequenced within a study of metastatic and nonmetastatic thyroid tumors. Judged by abundance, this clone is medium-sized. Patients had received no treatment of any kind before thyroid surgery. CDR1 is MNHNS, CDR2 SASEGT, per germline. The CDR3 spans 14 residues. The V and J ends lost 7 bases and 6 bases respectively, with 13 bases between them. Via MiXCR, TCRdb re-called the PCR reads. The sample records tens of thousands of clones, 12% being singletons. Sample: blood. The chain is built from TRBV6-1 and TRBJ1-6, with no clear D. This sequence originates from a male donor with papillary thyroid cancer or a benign thyroid nodule (not recorded which). Some clones in this sample may be carry-over from other donors' samples. The CDR3 is CASKPEATNSPLHF. For the CDR3, the DNA is TGTGCCAGCAAACCCGAGGCTACTAATTCACCCCTCCACTTT.